Sequencing of this T cell receptor beta chain was carried out in a study of shared clonotypes between healthy human individuals. V lost 5 bases and J lost 10, with 11 bases in between. Per the germline V gene, CDR1 is DFQATT and CDR2 is SNEGSKA (reference sequence). The CDR3 extends over 11 amino acids. Remarks on this clone: Antigen specificity is unknown.

Findings and limits, study-wide: A generally larger estimated richness was seen in naive subsets than in memory subsets.

Study donors comprised healthy, HIV-negative adults devoid of recent acute infection or vaccination. Sorted subsets were amplified in replicate PCRs using approximately 0.2 ug DNA, 25,000 to 30,000 T cell genomes. Repertoires were generated with immunoSEQ multiplex PCR, while TCRdb's copy carries only in-frame clones and drops some. In the table there are about 990,000 clones, around 82% of which are singletons. The chain combines TRBV20-1 with TRBJ2-2; D is unresolved. Specimen: memory CD4+ T cells from PBMCs. The subset is: CD45RA-negative fraction. This TCR was recovered from a man aged 18-30 years in good health. Some clones in this sample may be carry-over from other donors' samples. The CDR3, as DNA: TGCAGTGCTGCCAGGTTCCAGGAGCTGTTTTTT. Translating gives CSAARFQELFF.